A selection of T cell receptor beta chains follows, all from one sample in a study of blood T cell repertoires in COVID-19. Measured with immunoSEQ multiplex PCR; TCRdb has only the in-frame clones, and not every one. The sample holds 220,000 or so clones, more than 75% seen once. Input material: peripheral blood. The receptors come from a man aged 50 to 59 who had recovered from COVID-19. The CDR3 runs from the conserved cysteine through the conserved F or W. D genes are given only for firm matches. For some rows the clone size is stated as once, few or many, or as a class when expanded; others skip it.

D gene	V gene	clone size	J gene	CDR3 DNA	CDR3 protein
TRBD2	TRBV7-9	NA	TRBJ2-1	TGTGCCAGCAGTCCCCTAGCGGGAGACAATGAGCAGTTCTTC	CASSPLAGDNEQFF
NA	TRBV7-9	NA	TRBJ1-3	TGTGCCAGCAGCTCTGATGGGCAGAGAATATATTTT	CASSSDGQRIYF
TRBD1	TRBV15	NA	TRBJ2-7	TGTGCCACCAGCAGAGGGACAGGGGTGGGGTACGAGCAGTACTTC	CATSRGTGVGYEQYF
TRBD2	TRBV19	NA	TRBJ2-3	TGTGCCAGTAGTCGGGGGGGGACTAGCGGCACAGATACGCAGTATTTT	CASSRGGTSGTDTQYF
TRBD2	TRBV5-4	NA	TRBJ2-5	TGTGCCAGCAGCTTAAGGACTAGCGGAGGAGAGACCCAGTACTTC	CASSLRTSGGETQYF
NA	TRBV18	NA	TRBJ1-4	TGTGCCAGCTCACACCCTCTAGCGCAGGAAAAACTGTTTTTT	CASSHPLAQEKLFF
NA	TRBV19	once	TRBJ1-1	TGTGCCAGTAGATTCAGGGGGAACACTGAAGCTTTCTTT	CASRFRGNTEAFF
TRBD1	TRBV19	NA	TRBJ2-3	TGTGCCAGTAGTCTGGGGACAGGGGCCCTCACAGATACGCAGTATTTT	CASSLGTGALTDTQYF
NA	TRBV11-2	NA	TRBJ1-1	TGTGCCAGCAGCTTAATAGATATGAACACTGAAGCTTTCTTT	CASSLIDMNTEAFF
TRBD2	TRBV4-2	NA	TRBJ2-3	TGTGCCAGCCGCCTCTCGGGGACTACCACAGATACGCAGTATTTT	CASRLSGTTTDTQYF
TRBD1	TRBV28	NA	TRBJ1-1	TGTGCCAGCAGTTTAGCAGGGGGCATGAACACTGAAGCTTTCTTT	CASSLAGGMNTEAFF
NA	TRBV13	NA	TRBJ2-1	TGTGCCAGCAGCTCAAACAGGGTTAATGAGCAGTTCTTC	CASSSNRVNEQFF
NA	TRBV7-9	NA	TRBJ2-1	TGTGCCAGCAGCCAGACAGGCCTTACTCCCCCGAGCTCCTACAATGAGCAGTTCTTC	CASSQTGLTPPSSYNEQFF
NA	TRBV7-9	few	TRBJ1-1	TGTGCCAGCAGCTTAACAGGGTCCATCACTGAAGCTTTCTTT	CASSLTGSITEAFF
TRBD2	TRBV5-1	once	TRBJ2-7	TGCGCCAGCAGCTTGGATGCGGGAGGGCCTTACGAGCAGTACTTC	CASSLDAGGPYEQYF
NA	TRBV11-3	NA	TRBJ2-1	TGTGCCAGCAGCCCCGGGGGTTCCAACTACAATGAGCAGTTCTTC	CASSPGGSNYNEQFF
TRBD1	TRBV27	NA	TRBJ1-1	TGTGCCAGCAGTTTTGTCGTGAGTAGCCCGTTGGACAGGGCAAACACTGAAGCTTTCTTT	CASSFVVSSPLDRANTEAFF
TRBD1	TRBV3-1/TRBV3-2	NA	TRBJ1-6	TGTGCCAGCAGTCCAGGGGGCGCGGGGAGTAATTCACCCCTCCACTTT	CASSPGGAGSNSPLHF
NA	TRBV5-4	NA	TRBJ2-1	TGTGCCAGCAGCCGAGGCACAGGTCGGGACAATGAGCAGTTCTTC	CASSRGTGRDNEQFF
NA	TRBV30	NA	TRBJ1-2	TGTGCCTGGAGTGTTTATGTTAACTATGGCTACACCTTC	CAWSVYVNYGYTF
TRBD2	TRBV7-8	NA	TRBJ2-1	TGTGCCAGCGGCCGAACGGGACAGGGTCTAGCGGGAGGCTTTTTTAACCGCTACAATGAGCAGTTCTTC	CASGRTGQGLAGGFFNRYNEQFF
TRBD2	TRBV3-1/TRBV3-2	NA	TRBJ2-1	TGTGCCAGCAGCCCCCAGCGGGAGGGCCGTGGGGAGCAGTTCTTC	CASSPQREGRGEQFF
NA	TRBV27	NA	TRBJ2-7	TGTGCCAGCAGTTTCCAGGGGTACTCCTACGAGCAGTACTTC	CASSFQGYSYEQYF
NA	TRBV2	NA	TRBJ2-7	TGTGCCAGCACGGACTACCTAGTGTCTGAGCAGTACTTC	CASTDYLVSEQYF
NA	TRBV28	NA	TRBJ1-2	TGTGCCAGCAGTAGACATACAGGGAGATGGGGCTACACCTTC	CASSRHTGRWGYTF
TRBD1	TRBV30	NA	TRBJ1-2	TGTGCCTGGAGTGGGCCGGACAGGGCTAACTATGGCTACACCTTC	CAWSGPDRANYGYTF
TRBD2	TRBV18	NA	TRBJ2-1	TGTGCCAGCTCACCAGGACTAGCGGGTTACAATGAGCAGTTCTTC	CASSPGLAGYNEQFF
TRBD1	TRBV28	NA	TRBJ1-5	TGTGCCAGCAGAACCGGGACAGGTATTTATAGCAATCAGCCCCAGCATTTT	CASRTGTGIYSNQPQHF
NA	TRBV6-5	NA	TRBJ2-7	TGTGCCAGCAACCCGGACAGACGCGAGCAGTACTTC	CASNPDRREQYF
TRBD2	TRBV19	NA	TRBJ2-3	TGTGCCAGTAGTCCATCTAGCGGTGATACGCAGTATTTT	CASSPSSGDTQYF
NA	TRBV19	once	TRBJ1-5	TGTGCCAGTAGTCGAGCGCGAAATAGCAATCAGCCCCAGCATTTT	CASSRARNSNQPQHF
NA	TRBV27	NA	TRBJ2-7	TGTGCCAGCAGTAGAATTTACGGTACCTACGAGCAGTACTTC	CASSRIYGTYEQYF
NA	TRBV27	NA	TRBJ1-1	TGTGCCAGCAGTTCCCCCTCGGGGGGGAACACTGAAGCTTTCTTT	CASSSPSGGNTEAFF
TRBD2	TRBV4-1	NA	TRBJ2-1	TGCGCCAGCAGTCACATAGCTTTTAGCGGGAGTTTCTCCTACAATGAGCAGTTCTTC	CASSHIAFSGSFSYNEQFF
TRBD2	TRBV3-1/TRBV3-2	NA	TRBJ2-3	TGTGCCAGCAGCCAAGAAGCAAGCGGGAGCAGAGATACGCAGTATTTT	CASSQEASGSRDTQYF
TRBD2	TRBV2	once	TRBJ2-3	TGTGCCAGCAGTGACGGACTAGCGGGAATATCTCACACAGATACGCAGTATTTT	CASSDGLAGISHTDTQYF
NA	TRBV9	NA	TRBJ2-2	TGTGCCAGCAGCGTAGAAACTAGTCGGAGGGCCGGGGAGCTGTTTTTT	CASSVETSRRAGELFF
TRBD2	TRBV5-4	few	TRBJ2-1	TGTGCCAGCAGCTTGGGACTAGCGGGACGACAAGGGCAGTTCTTC	CASSLGLAGRQGQFF
TRBD1	TRBV11-2	NA	TRBJ2-7	TGTGCCAGCAGCTTTCAGGGACAGTTTTCCTACGAGCAGTACTTC	CASSFQGQFSYEQYF
NA	TRBV19	NA	TRBJ1-6	TGTGCCAGTAGCACCGGACGGGGGGTCGAGTCACCCCTCCACTTT	CASSTGRGVESPLHF
NA	TRBV6-2/TRBV6-3	NA	TRBJ2-1	TGTGCCAGCAGTTTCTGGGTCCGAGGGCTCAATGAGCAGTTCTTC	CASSFWVRGLNEQFF
NA	TRBV10-2	NA	TRBJ2-5	TGCGCCAGCAGTGACCCAGCGTACCAAGAGACCCAGTACTTC	CASSDPAYQETQYF
TRBD1	TRBV29-1	NA	TRBJ2-5	TGCAGCGTTGAGGGACAGGGAAAGGGAGAGACCCAGTACTTC	CSVEGQGKGETQYF
NA	TRBV20-1	NA	TRBJ1-5	TGCAGTGCTAGTGGTCACTCCGGTCAGCCCCAGCATTTT	CSASGHSGQPQHF
TRBD1	TRBV19	NA	TRBJ2-7	TGTGCCAGTAGAGAGGGGGCTCACCCATCCTACGAGCAGTACTTC	CASREGAHPSYEQYF
TRBD1	TRBV5-8	NA	TRBJ1-5	TGTGCCAGCACCAAACTCAGGGGGAGCAATCAGCCCCAGCATTTT	CASTKLRGSNQPQHF
NA	TRBV28	NA	TRBJ1-2	TGTGCCAGCAGTTTTGGCGGGGACTATGGCTACACCTTC	CASSFGGDYGYTF
TRBD1	TRBV2	NA	TRBJ1-1	TGTGCCAGCACTGTACAGGACAGGTACGCAAACACTGAAGCTTTCTTT	CASTVQDRYANTEAFF
NA	TRBV18	NA	TRBJ1-2	TGTGCCAGCTCCAAAGACGGGAAGTACTATGGCTACACCTTC	CASSKDGKYYGYTF
NA	TRBV5-1	NA	TRBJ2-7	TGCGCCAGCAAAACGGGGTACGGGTACGAGCAGTACTTC	CASKTGYGYEQYF
NA	TRBV5-1	NA	TRBJ2-1	TGCGCCAGCAACGAACACAGCAATGAGCAGTTCTTC	CASNEHSNEQFF
NA	TRBV3-1/TRBV3-2	NA	TRBJ1-4	TGTGCCAGCAGCCAAGGGGACATGAATAATGAAAAACTGTTTTTT	CASSQGDMNNEKLFF
NA	TRBV9	NA	TRBJ1-3	TGTGCCAGCAGCGCATTAGCAGACTCTGGAAACACCATATATTTT	CASSALADSGNTIYF
TRBD2	TRBV5-1	NA	TRBJ2-1	TGCGCCAGCGGCGTTCGCACTAGCGACTACAATGAGCAGTTCTTC	CASGVRTSDYNEQFF
TRBD1	TRBV3-1/TRBV3-2	NA	TRBJ2-5	TGTGCCAGCAAGGGACAGGGGTACCAAGAGACCCAGTACTTC	CASKGQGYQETQYF
NA	TRBV27	NA	TRBJ2-2	TGTGCCAGCAGTTTGGAGGGGTACGGTACCGGGGAGCTGTTTTTT	CASSLEGYGTGELFF